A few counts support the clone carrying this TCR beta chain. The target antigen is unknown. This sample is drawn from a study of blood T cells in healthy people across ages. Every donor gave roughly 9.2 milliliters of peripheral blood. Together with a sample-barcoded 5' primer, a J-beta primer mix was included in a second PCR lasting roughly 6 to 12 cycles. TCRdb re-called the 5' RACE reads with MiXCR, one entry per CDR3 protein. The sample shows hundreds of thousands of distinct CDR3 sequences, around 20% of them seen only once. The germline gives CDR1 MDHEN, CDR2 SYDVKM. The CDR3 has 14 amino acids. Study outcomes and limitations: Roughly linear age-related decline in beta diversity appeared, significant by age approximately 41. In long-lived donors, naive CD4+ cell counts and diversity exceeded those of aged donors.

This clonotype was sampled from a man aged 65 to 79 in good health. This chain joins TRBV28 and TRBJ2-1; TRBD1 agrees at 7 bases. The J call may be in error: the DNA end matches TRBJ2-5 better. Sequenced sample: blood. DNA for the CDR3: TGTGCCAGCAGATCCGGGACAGCACAAGAGACCCAGTACTTC. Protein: CASRSGTAQETQYF.